A selection of T cell receptor beta chains follows, all from one sample in a study of PD-1 blockade in classical Hodgkin lymphoma. The assay was immunoSEQ multiplex PCR, and TCRdb's table has in-frame clones only and misses some. The data show about 21,000 clones, roughly 72% seen once. Here the sequenced sample was peripheral blood mononuclear cells (PBMCs), taken at baseline. All receptors derive from a human donor with classical Hodgkin lymphoma. Each CDR3 is given with its conserved first and last residue. D genes are given only for firm matches. Size is stated for part of the rows, as once, few or many counts, or as a class when the clone is expanded.

>TRBD1|TRBV9|19|-|TRBJ1-3
CASSGKTGITGYSGNTIYF
TGTGCCAGCAGCGGAAAGACAGGGATAACAGGTTACTCTGGAAACACCATATATTTT
>TRBD1|TRBV7-2|15|-|TRBJ1-2
CASSPGQGGAGGYTF
TGTGCCAGCAGCCCCGGACAGGGGGGAGCGGGTGGCTACACCTTC
>-|TRBV11-2|15|few|TRBJ2-7
CASSPAGSQGDEQYF
TGTGCCAGCAGCCCGGCGGGGTCCCAGGGGGACGAGCAGTACTTC
>-|TRBV10-2|14|few|TRBJ2-7
CASTREGGGYEQYF
TGCGCCAGCACCCGAGAGGGAGGAGGCTACGAGCAGTACTTC
>TRBD2|TRBV5-1|15|few|TRBJ2-1
CASSVSGASYNEQFF
TGCGCCAGCAGCGTAAGCGGGGCCTCCTACAATGAGCAGTTCTTC
>TRBD1|TRBV4-3|14|-|TRBJ1-1
CASSPERGQNEAFF
TGCGCCAGCAGCCCCGAGAGGGGGCAGAATGAAGCTTTCTTT
>TRBD1|TRBV4-2|15|few|TRBJ2-5
CASSQPQGNQETQYF
TGTGCCAGCAGCCAACCACAGGGGAACCAAGAGACCCAGTACTTC
>TRBD1|TRBV7-9|17|-|TRBJ1-2
CASSGGQGAPSNYGYTF
TGTGCCAGCAGCGGAGGACAGGGGGCCCCTTCTAACTATGGCTACACCTTC
>-|TRBV4-3|14|-|TRBJ2-2
CASSQSRGHGELFF
TGCGCCAGCAGCCAATCTCGGGGGCACGGGGAGCTGTTTTTT
>-|TRBV10-3|16|-|TRBJ2-3
CAISTRDKTSTDTQYF
TGTGCCATCTCCACCCGAGACAAAACTAGCACAGATACGCAGTATTTT
>-|TRBV6-1|14|-|TRBJ2-5
CASSSQNSKETQYF
TGTGCCAGCAGTTCACAAAACAGTAAAGAGACCCAGTACTTC
>-|TRBV4-3|14|once|TRBJ1-1
CASSQDRGVSEAFF
TGCGCCAGCAGCCAAGATAGGGGCGTGTCTGAAGCTTTCTTT
>-|TRBV27|17|-|TRBJ1-1
CASSLSFRFNMNTEAFF
TGTGCCAGCAGTTTATCCTTCAGGTTCAACATGAACACTGAAGCTTTCTTT
>-|TRBV27|10|-|TRBJ1-4
CASGNEKLFF
TGTGCCAGCGGTAATGAAAAACTGTTTTTT
>-|TRBV9|15|few|TRBJ2-7
CASSSDPGSSYEQYF
TGTGCCAGCAGCTCCGACCCCGGGAGTTCCTACGAGCAGTACTTC
>-|TRBV7-9|16|-|TRBJ2-3
CASSLRGRGPTDTQYF
TGTGCCAGCAGTTTGAGAGGGAGGGGGCCCACAGATACGCAGTATTTT
>TRBD1|TRBV2|15|-|TRBJ2-7
CASRADRTSVGEQYF
TGTGCCAGCAGAGCGGACAGGACCTCTGTAGGAGAGCAGTACTTC
>-|TRBV7-9|13|-|TRBJ2-5
CASSPAAQETQYF
TGTGCCAGCAGCCCCGCGGCACAAGAGACCCAGTACTTC
>-|TRBV30|12|-|TRBJ1-1
CAWSVERSEAFF
TGTGCCTGGAGTGTAGAAAGAAGTGAAGCTTTCTTT
>-|TRBV18|14|-|TRBJ1-2
CASSPIRGAEGYTF
TGTGCCAGCTCACCGATCCGGGGGGCGGAAGGCTACACCTTC
>-|TRBV5-1|15|-|TRBJ1-1
CASSWMGGKGTEAFF
TGCGCCAGCAGCTGGATGGGGGGTAAGGGCACTGAAGCTTTCTTT
>-|TRBV11-3|16|-|TRBJ1-3
CASSLGARVTGNTIYF
TGTGCCAGCAGCTTAGGCGCCAGGGTCACTGGAAACACCATATATTTT
>-|TRBV7-2|15|-|TRBJ2-5
CASSLRGTYQETQYF
TGTGCCAGCAGCTTACGGGGGACGTACCAAGAGACCCAGTACTTC
>TRBD1|TRBV28|15|-|TRBJ2-3
CASSLYRGHPDTQYF
TGTGCCAGCAGTTTATACAGGGGGCATCCAGATACGCAGTATTTT
>TRBD1|TRBV27|15|-|TRBJ2-1
CASSLRTGRRNEQFF
TGTGCCAGCAGTTTAAGGACAGGGCGGAGGAATGAGCAGTTCTTC
>-|TRBV19|12|-|TRBJ1-5
CASSPYNQPQHF
TGTGCCAGTAGTCCTTACAATCAGCCCCAGCATTTT
>TRBD1|TRBV7-2|13|-|TRBJ2-5
CASSLQGVRPQYF
TGTGCCAGCAGTCTACAGGGGGTCAGGCCCCAGTACTTC
>TRBD1|TRBV10-3|12|-|TRBJ1-5
CAARDSNQPQHF
TGTGCCGCCCGGGACAGTAATCAGCCCCAGCATTTT
>-|TRBV5-1|12|once|TRBJ2-1
CASSGSYNEQFF
TGCGCCAGCAGCGGCTCCTACAATGAGCAGTTCTTC
>TRBD1|TRBV6-1|14|-|TRBJ2-1
CASNRDRVHNEQFF
TGTGCCAGCAACCGGGACAGGGTTCACAATGAGCAGTTCTTC
>-|TRBV11-2|15|-|TRBJ2-7
CASSLERGGSLEQYF
TGTGCCAGCAGCTTAGAAAGGGGTGGATCCTTGGAGCAGTACTTC
>-|TRBV18|14|-|TRBJ1-4
CASSPTSTNEKLFF
TGTGCCAGCTCACCAACCTCAACTAATGAAAAACTGTTTTTT
>-|TRBV7-9|13|-|TRBJ2-5
CASSPRGPETQYF
TGTGCCAGCAGCCCTCGGGGCCCAGAGACCCAGTACTTC
>TRBD1|TRBV28|15|-|TRBJ2-7
CASSVASGGRYEQYF
TGTGCCAGCAGCGTGGCTTCAGGGGGTAGGTACGAGCAGTACTTC
>-|TRBV4-3|15|-|TRBJ2-2
CASSQESGNIGELFF
TGCGCCAGCAGCCAAGAGTCAGGGAATATCGGGGAGCTGTTTTTT
>TRBD1|TRBV6-5|15|-|TRBJ2-7
CASSRTGVSSYEQYF
TGTGCCAGCAGTCGGACAGGGGTCAGCTCCTACGAGCAGTACTTC
>-|TRBV19|12|-|TRBJ1-3
CASSMEGNTIYF
TGTGCCAGTAGTATGGAAGGAAACACCATATATTTT
>-|TRBV29-1|13|few|TRBJ2-7
CSVEGTVPYEQYF
TGCAGCGTTGAAGGGACAGTCCCCTACGAGCAGTACTTC
>TRBD1|TRBV7-2|13|medium-sized|TRBJ2-7
CASSDRGKEEQYF
TGTGCCAGCAGCGACAGGGGTAAGGAGGAGCAGTACTTC
>-|TRBV2|14|-|TRBJ2-1
CASDREPSYNEQFF
TGTGCCAGCGACCGGGAGCCCTCCTACAATGAGCAGTTCTTC
>-|TRBV27|15|-|TRBJ1-1
CASTLTGRGNTEAFF
TGTGCCAGCACCCTAACAGGCAGGGGGAACACTGAAGCTTTCTTT
>-|TRBV11-3|14|-|TRBJ2-7
CASSRPGTVYEQYF
TGTGCCAGCAGCCGCCCGGGAACGGTCTACGAGCAGTACTTC
>-|TRBV7-9|13|-|TRBJ1-3
CASSPGSGNTIYF
TGTGCCAGCAGCCCAGGATCTGGAAACACCATATATTTT
>-|TRBV10-1|13|-|TRBJ1-1
CASSESANTEAFF
TGCGCCAGCAGTGAGTCGGCGAACACTGAAGCTTTCTTT
>TRBD2|TRBV14|13|-|TRBJ2-3
CASSLHTSGPQDF
TGTGCCAGCAGCCTGCATACTAGCGGTCCGCAGGATTTT
>-|TRBV11-2|15|-|TRBJ2-4
CASSFGGLAKNIQYF
TGTGCCAGCAGCTTTGGCGGGCTAGCCAAAAACATTCAGTACTTC
>-|TRBV7-9|13|-|TRBJ1-3
CASSHRAGNTIYF
TGTGCCAGCAGCCACAGGGCCGGAAACACCATATATTTT
>TRBD1|TRBV7-6|14|-|TRBJ2-7
CASSWTGGMSEQYF
TGTGCCAGCAGCTGGACAGGGGGAATGTCCGAGCAGTACTTC
>-|TRBV11-2|14|-|TRBJ1-3
CASSLQGLRNTIYF
TGTGCCAGCAGCCTTCAAGGACTGAGAAACACCATATATTTT
>-|TRBV9|15|-|TRBJ2-5
CASSLGTSSQETQYF
TGTGCCAGCAGCTTGGGAACTAGCTCGCAAGAGACCCAGTACTTC